The 6 T cell receptor beta chains below all came from one sample that was sequenced in a study of PD-1 blockade in classical Hodgkin lymphoma. The time point was: cycle 4 day 1 (C4D1), after more than 5 weeks of nivolumab. Every patient relapsed after autologous stem cell transplantation, and brentuximab vedotin exposure varied. This table comes from immunoSEQ multiplex PCR, and its TCRdb copy is limited to in-frame clones, with some not included. The sample carries some 33,000 clones, approximately 70% recorded once. The sequences come from peripheral blood mononuclear cells (PBMCs), collected before the fourth cycle of nivolumab. The receptors stem from a human donor with classical Hodgkin lymphoma.

The rearrangement links TRBV9 to TRBJ1-6; a possible D gene is TRBD1 (6 bases). CDR3 length: 18 residues. V lost 0 bases, J lost 6 bases, and 19 bases lay in between. Germline CDR1 is SGDLS and CDR2 is YYNGEE. CDR3 in DNA: TGTGCCAGCAGCGTAGGGCTGACAGGTCCCGATTCTAATTCACCCCTCCACTTT. Encoded protein: CASSVGLTGPDSNSPLHF. Full variable domain (missing parts from reference TRBV9 and TRBJ1-6): DSGVTQTPKHLITATGQRVTLRCSPRSGDLSVYWYQQSLDQGLQFLIQYYNGEERAKGNILERFSAQQFPDLHSELNLSSLELGDSALYFCASSVGLTGPDSNSPLHFGNGTRLTVT.

This clone was recorded a few times. This chain connects TRBV6-5 to TRBJ1-1; TRBD1 is a possible D gene (5 bases). The CDR3 is 16 amino acids. Looked up from germline, CDR1 is MNHEY and CDR2 is SVGAGI. Deletions cut 3 bases from V and 0 bases from J, with 14 bases between. CDR3 nucleotide sequence: TGTGCCAGCAGTTATAATATAGACAGCATGAACACTGAAGCTTTCTTT. Its translation is CASSYNIDSMNTEAFF.

The rearrangement joins TRBV5-6 to TRBJ2-3; D uncertain. Trimming took off 4 bases at V and 2 bases at J, with 11 bases between the two ends. Germline assignment: CDR1 SGHDT and CDR2 YYEEEE. The CDR3 runs to 14 residues. CDR3 bases: TGTGCCAGCAGCCCGGACGGATCCACAGATACGCAGTATTTT. Translation gives CASSPDGSTDTQYF. Variable domain in full (rest from reference TRBV5-6 and TRBJ2-3): DAGVTQSPTHLIKTRGQQVTLRCSPKSGHDTVSWYQQALGQGPQFIFQYYEEEERQRGNFPDRFSGHQFPNYSSELNVNALLLGDSALYLCASSPDGSTDTQYFGPGTRLTVL.

The CDR3 DNA sequence: TGTGCCAGCAGCTGGGGGACGACCTATGAAGCTTTCTTT. As protein: CASSWGTTYEAFF. This sequence joins TRBV5-5 and TRBJ1-1, with D possibly matching TRBD1 (5 bases). The CDR3 extends over 13 amino acids. V lost 3 bases to trimming and J lost 7 bases, with 13 bases between them. The germline V gene encodes CDR1 SGHKS and CDR2 YYEKEE (reference sequence). The complete variable domain, with remaining parts taken from reference TRBV5-5 and TRBJ1-1, reads DAGVTQSPTHLIKTRGQQVTLRCSPISGHKSVSWYQQVLGQGPQFIFQYYEKEERGRGNFPDRFSARQFPNYSSELNVNALLLGDSALYLCASSWGTTYEAFFGQGTRLTVV.

The CDR3 DNA reads TGCGCCAGCAGCCAACTGACTAGCGGGGGCTCAGATACGCAGTATTTT. Translated: CASSQLTSGGSDTQYF. The chain recombines TRBV4-3 with TRBJ2-3; TRBD2 agrees at 12 bases. The CDR3 spans 16 residues. The germline V gene has CDR1 LGHNA and CDR2 YSLEER. V was pared by 2 bases and J by 4 bases, with 4 bases of the junction left unmatched.

The gene calls are TRBV28 and TRBJ2-7, with D possibly being TRBD1 (5 bases). The germline V gene encodes CDR1 MDHEN and CDR2 SYDVKM. V shed 5 bases and J shed 0 bases, with 11 bases lying between them. The CDR3 covers 14 residues. CDR3 sequence (DNA): TGTGCCAGCAGTCCTGGACATATCTCCTACGAGCAGTACTTC. Translation gives CASSPGHISYEQYF.